The 22 T cell receptor beta chains in this list originate from one sample, sequenced in a study of cytomegalovirus exposure and HLA in healthy donors. The PCR had 60 Vbeta and 13 Jbeta primers. Using immunoSEQ multiplex PCR, the repertoire was profiled, and TCRdb retains in-frame clones only, with some absent. The table lists under 170,000 clones, about 60% of them singletons. The sequenced sample was PBMCs. The receptors here all came from an older woman in good health and CMV-seropositive.

A single count supports this clone. This chain links TRBV18 with TRBJ1-2; no firm D call. V lost 5 bases and J 2 bases, leaving 9 bases between the germline ends. CDR1 and CDR2 from the germline V gene are KGHSH and LQKENI. The CDR3 covers 13 residues. The CDR3, as DNA: TGTGCCAGCTCAACGGGAGGCAACTATGGCTACACCTTC. Encoded protein: CASSTGGNYGYTF.

This clone has more than one count but fewer than ten. The chain links TRBV7-3 to TRBJ2-3, with 8 bases that match TRBD2. The CDR3 has 15 amino acids. The germline V gene has CDR1 SGHTA and CDR2 FQGTGA. The J segment lost 4 bases and the V segment lost 5 bases, leaving 8 bases of the junction unmatched. The CDR3 sequence is CASSPGLAGPDTQYF. DNA of the CDR3: TGTGCCAGCAGCCCAGGACTAGCCGGGCCAGATACGCAGTATTTT. Supplemented by reference TRBV7-3 and TRBJ2-3, the full variable domain reads GAGVSQTPSNKVTEKGKYVELRCDPISGHTALYWYRQSLGQGPEFLIYFQGTGAADDSGLPNDRFFAVRPEGSVSTLKIQRTERGDSAVYLCASSPGLAGPDTQYFGPGTRLTVL.

This clone has a handful of counts. The CDR3 loop is CASSLGQGRNTEAFF. CDR3 nucleotides: TGTGCCAGCTCACTCGGACAGGGACGTAACACTGAAGCTTTCTTT. The chain joins TRBV18 to TRBJ1-1; 8 bases line up with TRBD1. The CDR3 is 15 amino acids. Germline V gene data show CDR1 as KGHSH and CDR2 as LQKENI. The junction had 6 bases not matched to a gene; V was cut back by 4 bases and J by 2 bases. Together with reference TRBV18 and TRBJ1-1, the CDR3 gives the full variable domain: NAGVMQNPRHLVRRRGQEARLRCSPMKGHSHVYWYRQLPEEGLKFMVYLQKENIIDESGMPKERFSAEFPKEGPSILRIQQVVRGDSAAYFCASSLGQGRNTEAFFGQGTRLTVV.

This clone turned up a few times. The chain employs TRBV10-3 and TRBJ1-1, with TRBD1 matching over 9 bases. This CDR3 spans 17 amino acids. Trimming at V came to 0 bases and at J to 4 bases, leaving 9 bases not matched to a gene. Germline V gene lookup returns CDR1 ENHRY and CDR2 SYGVKD. The DNA of the CDR3 is TGTGCCATCAGTGAGTCGAGGGGGACAGGGAGGGTCACTGAAGCTTTCTTT. This sequence encodes CAISESRGTGRVTEAFF.

There are a few counts of this clone. The rearrangement links TRBV6-5 to TRBJ1-1; TRBD1 agrees at 7 bases. The V segment lost 6 bases and the J segment 1 base; nucleotides outside the gene matches: 8. Germline V CDR1 and CDR2: MNHEY, SVGAGI. CDR3 length: 15 amino acids. CDR3 loop: CASRFINRGNTEAFF. The DNA for the CDR3 is TGTGCCAGCAGGTTTATTAACAGGGGGAACACTGAAGCTTTCTTT.

This clone is a singleton in its sample. The chain carries TRBV7-8 and TRBJ2-7; 11 nucleotides agree with TRBD1. The length of the CDR3 is 15 residues. J was trimmed by 3 bases and V by 2 bases; bases with no gene match: 3. The germline V gene encodes CDR1 SGHVS and CDR2 FQNEAQ. CDR3 in amino acids: CASSLYGTGGYEQYF. DNA for the CDR3: TGTGCCAGCAGCTTATACGGGACAGGGGGCTACGAGCAGTACTTC.

This clone was seen more than once but under ten times. The V gene is TRBV4-3, the J gene TRBJ1-1; no firm D call. The CDR3 loop spans 14 amino acids. Looked up from germline, CDR1 is LGHNA and CDR2 is YSLEER. Trimming stripped 4 bases from V and 1 base from J, with 10 bases between. CDR3 in amino acids: CASSLQHGNTEAFF. Here the CDR3 DNA reads TGCGCCAGCAGCCTGCAACATGGGAACACTGAAGCTTTCTTT.

The gene calls are TRBV29-1 and TRBJ2-3; 9 positions agree with TRBD1. The CDR3 extends over 14 amino acids. Trimming took 4 bases from V and 4 from J; bases not matched to a gene: 6. CDR1 is SQVTM, CDR2 ANQGSEA, per germline. The CDR3 sequence: CSVVGDRVPDTQYF. CDR3 DNA: TGCAGCGTTGTAGGGGACAGGGTCCCAGATACGCAGTATTTT.

The rearrangement uses TRBV6-6 and TRBJ1-4, with D tentatively TRBD1 (6 bases). The germline CDR1 and CDR2 sequences are MNHNY and SVGAGI (reference sequence). Trimming stripped 4 bases from V and 2 bases from J, with 11 bases between. This CDR3 region has 15 residues. DNA of the CDR3: TGTGCCAGCAGTTTTAGAGGGGGTACTAATGAAAAACTGTTTTTT. Protein: CASSFRGGTNEKLFF.

V usage is TRBV18 and J usage is TRBJ1-1; D is perhaps TRBD1 (6 bases). The CDR3 covers 13 residues. Trimming removed 6 bases at V and 3 bases at J, with 11 bases between. Germline lookup yields CDR1 KGHSH and CDR2 LQKENI. The CDR3 coding sequence is TGTGCCAGCTCCCCCAACAGGGACACTGAAGCTTTCTTT. Translation gives CASSPNRDTEAFF.

This clone was seen a handful of times. The chain couples TRBV27 to TRBJ2-1; 10 nucleotides align to TRBD1. The germline V gene has CDR1 MNHEY and CDR2 SMNVEV (reference sequence). The trim removed 5 bases at V and 10 bases at J, leaving 14 bases unmatched. The CDR3 consists of 16 residues. The DNA of the CDR3 is TGTGCCAGCAGTCAGCCGGGACAGGGGAACCTCCGGGAGCAGTTCTTC. This gives the protein CASSQPGQGNLREQFF.

The chain combines TRBV11-2 with TRBJ2-3, with D perhaps matching TRBD2 (6 bases). V shed 5 bases and J shed 6 bases, with 9 bases lying between them. Germline CDR1 reads SGHAT; CDR2 reads FQNNGV. The CDR3 runs 12 residues. The CDR3 DNA is TGTGCCAGCAGCCCGGCGGGGGATACGCAGTATTTT. Translation gives CASSPAGDTQYF.

V gene TRBV18 combines with J gene TRBJ2-3, with TRBD2 as a possible D gene (5 bases). The germline V and J ends were trimmed by 1 base and 6 bases, with 8 bases remaining between them. Per germline, CDR1 KGHSH and CDR2 LQKENI. The CDR3 totals 13 residues. CDR3 sequence reads: CASSPQGGDTQYF. CDR3 DNA: TGTGCCAGCTCACCACAAGGCGGGGATACGCAGTATTTT.

The chain couples TRBV28 to TRBJ1-5; TRBD1 matches at 9 bases. V lost 6 bases, J lost 6 bases, and 12 bases stayed unmatched. Germline V gene lookup returns CDR1 MDHEN and CDR2 SYDVKM. This CDR3 has 16 residues. The CDR3 DNA follows: TGTGCCAGCAGACGACAGGGGGTCGGCTTAGGTCAGCCCCAGCATTTT. This sequence encodes CASRRQGVGLGQPQHF.

The chain combines TRBV7-2 with TRBJ1-3; D uncertain. In germline, CDR1 is SGHTA, CDR2 FQGNSA. Trimming cost V 3 bases and J 3 bases, with 12 bases left between them. This CDR3 is 15 amino acids long. CDR3 residues: CASSFIVGVGNTIYF. In DNA form, the CDR3 reads TGTGCCAGCAGCTTCATTGTCGGGGTTGGAAACACCATATATTTT.

This clone has only a few counts. CDR3 DNA: TGTGCCAGCAGCTTAAGCAGGGGTGAAGCTTTCTTT. Translating it yields CASSLSRGEAFF. The chain is built from TRBV7-8 and TRBJ1-1, with D possibly matching TRBD1 (6 bases). Germline V gene data show CDR1 as SGHVS and CDR2 as FQNEAQ. The CDR3 is 12 amino acids. Trimming took off 2 bases at V and 7 bases at J, with 8 bases between the two ends.

In this sample, this clone turned up once. V usage is TRBV18 and J usage is TRBJ1-4, with unresolved D. The CDR3 runs to 14 residues. Trimming pared 3 bases from V and 0 bases from J, leaving 5 bases between. Germline V gene lookup returns CDR1 KGHSH and CDR2 LQKENI. The CDR3: CASSPQSTNEKLFF. Written as DNA, the CDR3 is TGTGCCAGCTCACCCCAGTCAACTAATGAAAAACTGTTTTTT.

Comments on this clone: The sample carries other DNA sequences with the same CDR3. The V gene is TRBV30, the J gene TRBJ2-1; D not resolved. Germline loops: CDR1 GTSNPN, CDR2 SVGIG (reference sequence). The CDR3 is 11 residues long. The CDR3 loop reads CALALYNEQFF. The CDR3 DNA is TGTGCGTTGGCCCTCTACAATGAGCAGTTCTTC.

V and J are TRBV6-1 and TRBJ2-7; TRBD1 aligns across 8 bases. With V trimmed by 4 bases and J by 2 bases, 4 bases remained unmatched. The CDR3 covers 14 residues. Germline V lookup: CDR1 MNHNS, CDR2 SASEGT. The chain's CDR3 is CASSGRQGTYEQYF. The CDR3 nucleotides read TGTGCCAGCAGTGGTCGACAGGGGACCTACGAGCAGTACTTC.

The chain links TRBV7-2 to TRBJ2-7; D ambiguous. This CDR3 is 12 amino acids long. CDR1 SGHTA and CDR2 FQGNSA come from the germline V gene. V lost 5 bases, J lost 6 bases, and 11 bases lay in between. CDR3 in DNA: TGTGCCAGCAGCCCCCTGAGAAGCGAGCAGTACTTC. The encoded protein is CASSPLRSEQYF. Complete variable domain (other parts from reference TRBV7-2 and TRBJ2-7): GAGVSQSPSNKVTEKGKDVELRCDPISGHTALYWYRQSLGQGLEFLIYFQGNSAPDKSGLPSDRFSAERTGGSVSTLTIQRTQQEDSAVYLCASSPLRSEQYFGPGTRLTVT.

The J gene is TRBJ2-7, the V gene TRBV15; 7 nucleotides match TRBD2. Germline V lookup: CDR1 LNHNV, CDR2 YYDKDF (reference sequence). The CDR3 spans 18 residues. V gave up 3 bases and J gave up 2 bases; unmatched junction bases: 16. The CDR3 DNA reads as TGTGCCACCAGCAGGGGATCCAGCATGCGGGAGCAGACCTACGAGCAGTACTTC. It specifies CATSRGSSMREQTYEQYF.

The table lists this clone with a few counts. The V gene is TRBV5-1, the J gene TRBJ2-1; 10 bases match TRBD1. The CDR3 spans 17 residues. Germline loops: CDR1 SGHRS, CDR2 YFSETQ. The V segment lost 1 base and the J segment 3 bases; nucleotides outside the gene matches: 7. CDR3 nucleotide sequence: TGCGCCAGCAGCTTGAGACCCGGGACAGGGGACTACAATGAGCAGTTCTTC. Translating gives CASSLRPGTGDYNEQFF.